The rows below give T cell receptor beta chains drawn from one sample of a study of T cell responses to AZD1222 COVID-19 vaccine. TCRdb's copy holds only in-frame clones and misses some; the assay was immunoSEQ multiplex PCR. The table shows about 120,000 clones, with around 92% occurring only once. Sequenced material: peripheral blood, taken on day 0 of AZD1222 vaccination. These receptor sequences come from an adult in good health. The CDR3 runs from the conserved cysteine through the conserved F or W. Each record gives: CDR3 DNA, CDR3 protein, clone size, J gene, D gene, V gene. A D gene is named only where the DNA matches it firmly. Rows may omit the clone size; those that give it use once, few, many or a size class.

CDR3nt: TGTGCCAGCAGCTTGATAGGTTCAGGAGGCTACACCTTC
CDR3aa: CASSLIGSGGYTF
abundance: -
j_gene: TRBJ1-2
d_gene: -
v_gene: TRBV5-4

CDR3nt: TGTGCCAGCAGCCCCGGCGGGGCAGGGGTGCAGCCCCAGCATTTT
CDR3aa: CASSPGGAGVQPQHF
abundance: few
j_gene: TRBJ1-5
d_gene: -
v_gene: TRBV11-3

CDR3nt: TGTGCCAGCAGCCGCGGGACTAGCGGGACAGATACGCAGTATTTT
CDR3aa: CASSRGTSGTDTQYF
abundance: -
j_gene: TRBJ2-3
d_gene: TRBD2
v_gene: TRBV3-1/TRBV3-2

CDR3nt: TGTGCCAGTAGTCCCGGCGAGGGGCATACCACCTACAATGAGCAGTTCTTC
CDR3aa: CASSPGEGHTTYNEQFF
abundance: -
j_gene: TRBJ2-1
d_gene: -
v_gene: TRBV19

CDR3nt: TGTGCCAGCAGTTACTTGGGGGCGAGAACAGATACGCAGTATTTT
CDR3aa: CASSYLGARTDTQYF
abundance: -
j_gene: TRBJ2-3
d_gene: -
v_gene: TRBV5-4

CDR3nt: TGTGCCAGCTCACCACCGGACAGGCGGCTCCACTTT
CDR3aa: CASSPPDRRLHF
abundance: -
j_gene: TRBJ1-6
d_gene: TRBD1
v_gene: TRBV18

CDR3nt: TGTGCCAGCAGTGAAGCGCTTCCGGGACTTATCGACTACTATGGCTACACCTTC
CDR3aa: CASSEALPGLIDYYGYTF
abundance: -
j_gene: TRBJ1-2
d_gene: -
v_gene: TRBV6-1

CDR3nt: TGTGCCAGTAAAGGGACTAGCGGAGAGACCCAGTACTTC
CDR3aa: CASKGTSGETQYF
abundance: -
j_gene: TRBJ2-5
d_gene: TRBD2
v_gene: TRBV19

CDR3nt: TGTGCCAGCGGCCCAGGTCAGCCCCAGCATTTT
CDR3aa: CASGPGQPQHF
abundance: -
j_gene: TRBJ1-5
d_gene: -
v_gene: TRBV12-3/TRBV12-4

CDR3nt: TGTGCCAGCAGCTTGGGGGGGCTGGGCACAGATACGCAGTATTTT
CDR3aa: CASSLGGLGTDTQYF
abundance: -
j_gene: TRBJ2-3
d_gene: -
v_gene: TRBV5-8

CDR3nt: TGTGCCAGCAGCTTAGCGATTGGGGCTCTACCCTACGAGCAGTACTTC
CDR3aa: CASSLAIGALPYEQYF
abundance: -
j_gene: TRBJ2-7
d_gene: -
v_gene: TRBV11-2

CDR3nt: TGTGCCAGCTCGCGACAGGGGGAGATGGCAGATACGCAGTATTTT
CDR3aa: CASSRQGEMADTQYF
abundance: -
j_gene: TRBJ2-3
d_gene: TRBD1
v_gene: TRBV7-3

CDR3nt: TGCGCCAGCAGCCAATTACAGGGCTCCCTGATTAACTATGGCTACACCTTC
CDR3aa: CASSQLQGSLINYGYTF
abundance: once
j_gene: TRBJ1-2
d_gene: -
v_gene: TRBV4-1

CDR3nt: TGTGCCAGTAGTATTACGGATTCCTACGAGCAGTACTTC
CDR3aa: CASSITDSYEQYF
abundance: once
j_gene: TRBJ2-7
d_gene: -
v_gene: TRBV19

CDR3nt: TGTGCCAGTAACTCCGGATGGAACACTGAAGCTTTCTTT
CDR3aa: CASNSGWNTEAFF
abundance: once
j_gene: TRBJ1-1
d_gene: -
v_gene: TRBV19

CDR3nt: TGTGCCATCAGTGGGGGAGATCCAGTCAACACTGAAGCTTTCTTT
CDR3aa: CAISGGDPVNTEAFF
abundance: -
j_gene: TRBJ1-1
d_gene: -
v_gene: TRBV10-3

CDR3nt: TGTGCCACCAGCAGAGATCGGGCAGGCGAACAGGGGGAGAACACCGGGGAGCTGTTTTTT
CDR3aa: CATSRDRAGEQGENTGELFF
abundance: -
j_gene: TRBJ2-2
d_gene: TRBD1
v_gene: TRBV15